This T cell receptor (beta chain) originates from a study of control samples from healthy donors and cancer patients. V lost 5 bases to trimming and J lost 1 base; unmatched junction nucleotides: 15. Germline assignment: CDR1 SGHRS and CDR2 YFSETQ. The CDR3 is made up of 18 amino acids. The protocol was immunoSEQ multiplex PCR, while the TCRdb copy is restricted to in-frame clones and leaves out a portion. The repertoire holds 100,000 to 150,000 clones, with approximately 90% as singletons. V usage is TRBV5-1 and J usage is TRBJ2-7; 10 bases match TRBD1. The clonotype comes from a man younger than 30 in good health. Material: blood. This chain's CDR3 is CASSGRDRGRLGSYEQYF. The CDR3, as DNA: TGCGCCAGCAGTGGGAGAGACAGGGGGCGTTTAGGGTCCTACGAGCAGTACTTC.